This TCR beta chain was sequenced in a study of cytomegalovirus exposure and HLA in healthy donors. Primers for the PCR totalled 60 Vbeta and 13 Jbeta. Repertoires were generated with immunoSEQ multiplex PCR, while TCRdb's copy carries only in-frame clones and drops some. The table has tens of thousands of clones, around 81% seen once. The study's findings and limits: A later analysis linked a missense DCLRE1C variant to TCR beta V- and J-gene trimming.

A word on this clone: Its antigen is unknown.

Healthy bone marrow donors supplied every sample. This receptor was obtained from a man aged 25 to 45 in good health and CMV-seronegative. Sequencing input: PBMCs.

DNA for the CDR3: TGTGCCAGCAGGAAGGACAGCCAAGCTTTCTTT. Amino acid sequence: CASRKDSQAFF. The V call is TRBV6-5, the J call TRBJ1-1; possible D gene TRBD1, 6 bases. From germline, CDR1 is MNHEY and CDR2 SVGAGI. The CDR3 extends over 11 amino acids. V lost 6 bases and J 9 bases, leaving 11 bases between the germline ends.